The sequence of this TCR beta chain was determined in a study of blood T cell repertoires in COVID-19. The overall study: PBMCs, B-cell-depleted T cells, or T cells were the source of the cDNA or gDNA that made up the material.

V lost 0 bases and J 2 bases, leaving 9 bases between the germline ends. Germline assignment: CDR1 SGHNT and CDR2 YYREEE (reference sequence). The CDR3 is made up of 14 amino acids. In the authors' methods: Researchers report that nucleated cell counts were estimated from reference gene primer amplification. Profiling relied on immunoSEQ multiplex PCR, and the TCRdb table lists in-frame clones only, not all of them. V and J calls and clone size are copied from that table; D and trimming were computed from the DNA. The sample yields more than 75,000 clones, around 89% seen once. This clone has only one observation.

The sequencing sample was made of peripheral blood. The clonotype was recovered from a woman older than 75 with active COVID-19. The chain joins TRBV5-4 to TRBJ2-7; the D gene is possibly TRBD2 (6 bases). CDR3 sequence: CASSLAGEAYEQYF. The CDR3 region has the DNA TGTGCCAGCAGCTTGGCGGGGGAAGCCTACGAGCAGTACTTC.